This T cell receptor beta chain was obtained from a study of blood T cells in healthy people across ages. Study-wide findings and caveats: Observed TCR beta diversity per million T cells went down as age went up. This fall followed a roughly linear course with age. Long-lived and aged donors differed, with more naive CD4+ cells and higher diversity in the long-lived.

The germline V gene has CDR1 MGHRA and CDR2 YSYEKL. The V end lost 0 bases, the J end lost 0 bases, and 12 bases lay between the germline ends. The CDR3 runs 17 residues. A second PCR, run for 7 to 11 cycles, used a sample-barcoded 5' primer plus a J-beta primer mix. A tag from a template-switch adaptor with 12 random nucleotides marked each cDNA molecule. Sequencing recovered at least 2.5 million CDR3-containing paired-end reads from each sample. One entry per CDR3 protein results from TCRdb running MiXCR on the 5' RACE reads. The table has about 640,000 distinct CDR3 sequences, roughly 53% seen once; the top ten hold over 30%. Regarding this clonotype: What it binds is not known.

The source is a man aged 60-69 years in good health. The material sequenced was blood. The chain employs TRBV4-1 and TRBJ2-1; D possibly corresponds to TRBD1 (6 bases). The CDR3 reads CASSQDRGSGSYNEQFF. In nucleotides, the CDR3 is TGCGCCAGCAGCCAAGACAGGGGTAGTGGCTCCTACAATGAGCAGTTCTTC.